Shown below are 8 T cell receptor beta chains from a single sample sequenced in a study of graft-versus-host responses after intestinal transplantation. Their antigens remain unidentified. Some clones are missing from TCRdb's copy, which holds only in-frame ones; the method was immunoSEQ multiplex PCR. The repertoire holds more than 80,000 clones, roughly 89% seen once, with less than 0.4% in the top ten. The sample here was unstimulated CD4+ T cells sorted from spleen or lymph node cells, taken before intestinal transplant. Receptors were obtained from a human donor who received an intestinal transplant.

In its sample, this clone was seen once. J is TRBJ2-7 and V is TRBV28; TRBD2 matches 7 bases. Looked up from germline, CDR1 is MDHEN and CDR2 is SYDVKM. The junction had 17 bases not matched to a gene; V was cut back by 7 bases and J by 5 bases. There are 16 residues in the CDR3. CDR3 region: CASTPGSLALINEQYF. The CDR3 coding sequence is TGTGCCAGCACCCCTGGGTCACTAGCGTTAATAAACGAGCAGTACTTC.

This chain joins TRBV5-4 and TRBJ2-7, with TRBD2 as a possible D gene (5 bases). Trimming took 2 bases from V and 0 from J, leaving 9 bases between them. The germline V gene encodes CDR1 SGHNT and CDR2 YYREEE (reference sequence). CDR3 length: 14 residues. The CDR3 DNA sequence: TGTGCCAGCAGCTTCGACTATCCCTCCTACGAGCAGTACTTC. Protein product: CASSFDYPSYEQYF.

This sequence joins TRBV29-1 and TRBJ1-2, with a possible D match to TRBD1 (6 bases). Looked up from germline, CDR1 is SQVTM and CDR2 is ANQGSEA. Trimming left V 7 bases short and J 6 bases short, with 21 bases between. This CDR3 region has 14 residues. The CDR3 bases are TGCAGCGCCATAGGGAGTACAGGGAAGGATGGCTACACCTTC. It translates to CSAIGSTGKDGYTF.

The chain is built from TRBV11-2 and TRBJ1-1, with TRBD1 as a possible D gene (5 bases). The V gene's germline CDR1 is SGHAT and CDR2 FQNNGV. The V gene lost 2 bases and the J gene lost 0 bases, with 7 bases spanning the gap. This CDR3 is 14 amino acids long. The CDR3 DNA reads TGTGCCAGCAGCTTACCAGGGATGAACACTGAAGCTTTCTTT. This encodes CASSLPGMNTEAFF. Complete variable domain (other parts from reference TRBV11-2 and TRBJ1-1): EAGVAQSPRYKIIEKRQSVAFWCNPISGHATLYWYQQILGQGPKLLIQFQNNGVVDDSQLPKDRFSAERLKGVDSTLKIQPAKLEDSAVYLCASSLPGMNTEAFFGQGTRLTVV.

The V gene is TRBV11-2, the J gene TRBJ2-3; 8 nucleotides align to TRBD2. Trimming cost V 11 bases and J 3 bases; bases outside gene matches: 7. Germline CDR1 SGHAT, CDR2 FQNNGV. This CDR3 has 13 amino acids. As DNA, the CDR3 is TGTGCCTCGAGCGGGAGACTGACAGATACGCAGTATTTT. Amino acids: CASSGRLTDTQYF.

The V and J genes are TRBV6-1 and TRBJ1-3, with 7 bases fitting TRBD1. Unmatched junction bases numbered 5, after V lost 6 bases and J lost 0 bases. The CDR3 loop spans 15 amino acids. Germline CDR1 is MNHNS and CDR2 is SASEGT. CDR3 protein: CASRPQGFSGNTIYF. CDR3 coding DNA: TGTGCCAGCAGGCCACAGGGGTTCTCTGGAAACACCATATATTTT.

The chain employs TRBV5-6 and TRBJ2-5; 7 bases line up with TRBD2. This CDR3 spans 15 amino acids. V shed 5 bases and J 5 bases; nucleotides not matched to a gene: 12. Germline V gives CDR1 SGHDT, CDR2 YYEEEE. For the CDR3, the DNA is TGTGCCAGCAGGCTCCGGGGGGAAGGAGGGGAGACCCAGTACTTC. Amino acids: CASRLRGEGGETQYF.

CDR3 region: CASQVLRPYGYTF. Written as DNA, the CDR3 is TGTGCCAGCCAGGTTCTCCGACCTTATGGCTACACCTTC. V and J are TRBV19 and TRBJ1-2; D gene unclear. The CDR3 extends over 13 amino acids. The germline gives CDR1 LNHDA, CDR2 SQIVND (reference sequence). Trimming removed 9 bases from V and 5 bases from J, with 16 bases in between.